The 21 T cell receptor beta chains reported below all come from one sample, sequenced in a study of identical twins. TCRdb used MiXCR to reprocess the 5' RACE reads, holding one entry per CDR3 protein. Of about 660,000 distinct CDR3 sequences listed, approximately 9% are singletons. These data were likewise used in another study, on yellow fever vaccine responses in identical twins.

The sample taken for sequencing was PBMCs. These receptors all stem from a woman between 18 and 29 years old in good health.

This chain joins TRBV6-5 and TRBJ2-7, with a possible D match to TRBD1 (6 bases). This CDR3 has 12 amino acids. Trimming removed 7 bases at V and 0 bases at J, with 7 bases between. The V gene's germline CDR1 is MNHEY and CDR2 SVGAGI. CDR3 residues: CASKGDSYEQYF. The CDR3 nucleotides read TGTGCCAGCAAGGGGGACTCCTACGAGCAGTACTTC.

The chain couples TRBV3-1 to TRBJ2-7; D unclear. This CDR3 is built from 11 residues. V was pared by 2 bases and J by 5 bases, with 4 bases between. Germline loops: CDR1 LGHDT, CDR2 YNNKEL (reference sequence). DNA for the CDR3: TGTGCCAGCAGCCAATCGAACGAGCAGTACTTC. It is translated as CASSQSNEQYF.

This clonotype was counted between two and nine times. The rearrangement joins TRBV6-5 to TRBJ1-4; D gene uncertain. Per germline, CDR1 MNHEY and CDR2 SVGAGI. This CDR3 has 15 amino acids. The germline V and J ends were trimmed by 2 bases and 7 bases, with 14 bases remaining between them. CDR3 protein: CASSYTHSTGEKLFF. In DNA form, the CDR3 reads TGTGCCAGCAGTTACACACACAGTACTGGTGAAAAACTGTTTTTT.

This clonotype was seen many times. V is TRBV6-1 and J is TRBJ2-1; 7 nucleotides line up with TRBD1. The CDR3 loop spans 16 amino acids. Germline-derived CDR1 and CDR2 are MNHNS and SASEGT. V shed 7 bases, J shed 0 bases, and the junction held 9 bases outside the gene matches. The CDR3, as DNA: TGTGCCAGCATTCCGGGACAGATGAGCTCCTACAATGAGCAGTTCTTC. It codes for CASIPGQMSSYNEQFF.

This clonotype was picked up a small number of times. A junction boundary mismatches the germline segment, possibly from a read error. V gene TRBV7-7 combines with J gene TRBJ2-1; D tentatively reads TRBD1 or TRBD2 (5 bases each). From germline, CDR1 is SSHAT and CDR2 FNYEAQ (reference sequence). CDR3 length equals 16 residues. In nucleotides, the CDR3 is TGTGCTAGCAGCCCAGGGAGTTCTAGCTCGCGCAATGAGCAGTTCTTC. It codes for CASSPGSSSSRNEQFF.

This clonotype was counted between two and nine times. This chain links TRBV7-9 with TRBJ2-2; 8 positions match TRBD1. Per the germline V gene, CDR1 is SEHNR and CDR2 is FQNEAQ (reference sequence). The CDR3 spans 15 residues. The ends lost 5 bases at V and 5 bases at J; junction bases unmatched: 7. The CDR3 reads CASSPPTGVTGELFF. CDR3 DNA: TGTGCCAGCAGCCCCCCGACAGGGGTTACCGGGGAGCTGTTTTTT. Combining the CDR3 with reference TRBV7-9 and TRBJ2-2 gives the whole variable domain DTGVSQNPRHKITKRGQNVTFRCDPISEHNRLYWYRQTLGQGPEFLTYFQNEAQLEKSRLLSDRFSAERPKGSFSTLEIQRTEQGDSAMYLCASSPPTGVTGELFFGEGSRLTVL.

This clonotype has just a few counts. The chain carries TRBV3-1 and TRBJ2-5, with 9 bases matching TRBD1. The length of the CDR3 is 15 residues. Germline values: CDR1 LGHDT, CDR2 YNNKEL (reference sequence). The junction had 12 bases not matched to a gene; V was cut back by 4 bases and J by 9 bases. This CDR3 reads CASSPLDRRTGAQYF. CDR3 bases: TGTGCCAGCAGCCCCTTAGACCGTCGGACAGGGGCCCAGTACTTC.

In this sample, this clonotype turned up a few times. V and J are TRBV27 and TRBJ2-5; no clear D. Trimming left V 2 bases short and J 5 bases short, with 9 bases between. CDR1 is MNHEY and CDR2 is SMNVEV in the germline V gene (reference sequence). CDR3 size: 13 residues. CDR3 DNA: TGTGCCAGCAGTTTAGGGCTAGATGAGACCCAGTACTTC. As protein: CASSLGLDETQYF.

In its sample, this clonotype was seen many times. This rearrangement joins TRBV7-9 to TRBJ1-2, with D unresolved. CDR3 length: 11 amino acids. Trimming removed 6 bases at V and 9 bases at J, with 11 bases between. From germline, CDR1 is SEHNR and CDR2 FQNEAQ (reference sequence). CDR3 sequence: CASRFEGSYTF. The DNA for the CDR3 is TGTGCCAGCAGGTTTGAAGGGAGCTACACCTTC.

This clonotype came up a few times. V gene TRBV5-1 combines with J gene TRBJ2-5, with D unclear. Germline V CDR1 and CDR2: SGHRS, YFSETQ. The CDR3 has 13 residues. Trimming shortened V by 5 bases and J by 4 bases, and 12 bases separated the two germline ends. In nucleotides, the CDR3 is TGCGCCAGCAGTAGGATAGTTGGAGAGACCCAGTACTTC. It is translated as CASSRIVGETQYF.

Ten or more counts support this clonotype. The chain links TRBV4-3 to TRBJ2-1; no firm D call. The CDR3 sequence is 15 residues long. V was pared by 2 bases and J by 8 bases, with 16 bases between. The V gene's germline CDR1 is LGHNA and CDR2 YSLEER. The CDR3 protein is CASSQTRYEFHEQFF. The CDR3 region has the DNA TGCGCCAGCAGCCAAACAAGATACGAGTTTCATGAGCAGTTCTTC.

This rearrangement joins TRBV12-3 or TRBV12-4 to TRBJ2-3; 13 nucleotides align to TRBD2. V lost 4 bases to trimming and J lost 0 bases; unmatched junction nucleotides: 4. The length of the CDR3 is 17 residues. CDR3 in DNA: TGTGCCAGCAGTTCCCAACTAGCGGGGGGGAGCACAGATACGCAGTATTTT. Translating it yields CASSSQLAGGSTDTQYF.

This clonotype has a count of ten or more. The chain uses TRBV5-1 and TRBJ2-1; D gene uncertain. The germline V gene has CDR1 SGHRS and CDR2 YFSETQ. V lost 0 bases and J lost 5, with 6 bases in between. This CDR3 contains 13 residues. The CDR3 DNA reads TGCGCCAGCAGCTTGGATCTCCACAATGAGCAGTTCTTC. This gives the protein CASSLDLHNEQFF.

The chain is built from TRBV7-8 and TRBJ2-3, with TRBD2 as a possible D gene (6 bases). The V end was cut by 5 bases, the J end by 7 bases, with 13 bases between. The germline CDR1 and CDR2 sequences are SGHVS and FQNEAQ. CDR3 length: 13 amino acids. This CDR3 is CASSTVAGNTQYF. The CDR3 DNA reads TGTGCCAGCAGCACGGTCGCGGGAAATACGCAGTATTTT.

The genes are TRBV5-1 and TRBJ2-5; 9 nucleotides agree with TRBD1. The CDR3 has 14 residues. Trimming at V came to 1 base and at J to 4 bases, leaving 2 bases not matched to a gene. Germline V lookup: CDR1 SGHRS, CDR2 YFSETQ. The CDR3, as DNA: TGCGCCAGCAGCTTGCAGACAGGGGGAGAGACCCAGTACTTC. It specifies CASSLQTGGETQYF.

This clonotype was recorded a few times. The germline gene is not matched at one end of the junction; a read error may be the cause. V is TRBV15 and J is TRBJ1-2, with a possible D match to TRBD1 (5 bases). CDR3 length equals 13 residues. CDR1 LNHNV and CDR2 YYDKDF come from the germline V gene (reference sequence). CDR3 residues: CATRGRKNYGYTF. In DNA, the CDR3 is TGCGCGACAAGGGGCAGAAAAAACTATGGCTACACCTTC.

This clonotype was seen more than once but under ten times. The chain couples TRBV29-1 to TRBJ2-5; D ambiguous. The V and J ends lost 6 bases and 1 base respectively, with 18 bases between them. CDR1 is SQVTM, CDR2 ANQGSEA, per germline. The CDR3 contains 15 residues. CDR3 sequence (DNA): TGCAGCGTAAAATCCGACTCCTTGCCCCAAGAGACCCAGTACTTC. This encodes CSVKSDSLPQETQYF.

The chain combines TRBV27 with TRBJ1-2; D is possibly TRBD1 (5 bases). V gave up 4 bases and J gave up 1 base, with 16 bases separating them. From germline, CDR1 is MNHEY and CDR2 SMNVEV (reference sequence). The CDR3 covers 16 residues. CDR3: CASSSSQGLINYGYTF. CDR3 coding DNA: TGTGCCAGCAGTTCCAGCCAGGGATTAATTAACTATGGCTACACCTTC.

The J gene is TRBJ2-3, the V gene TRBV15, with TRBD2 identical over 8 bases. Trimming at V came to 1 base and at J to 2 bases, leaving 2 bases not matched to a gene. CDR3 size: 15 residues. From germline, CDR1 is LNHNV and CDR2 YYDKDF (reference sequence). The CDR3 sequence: CATSRGLANTDTQYF. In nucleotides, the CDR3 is TGTGCCACCAGCAGAGGACTAGCGAACACAGATACGCAGTATTTT.

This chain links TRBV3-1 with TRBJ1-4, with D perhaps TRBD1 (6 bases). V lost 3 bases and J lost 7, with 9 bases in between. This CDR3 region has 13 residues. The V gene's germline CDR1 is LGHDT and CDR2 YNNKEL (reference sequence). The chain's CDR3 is CASSQGAIEKLFF. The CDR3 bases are TGTGCCAGCAGCCAGGGGGCGATTGAAAAACTGTTTTTT.

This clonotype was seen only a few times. CDR3 DNA sequence: TGTGCCAGCAGCTTACCCCTCACGGATGAGCAGTTCTTC. This translates into CASSLPLTDEQFF. The chain links TRBV7-2 to TRBJ2-1, with D unclear. The CDR3 has 13 residues. V lost 2 bases to trimming and J lost 8 bases, with 10 bases between them. Germline CDR1 reads SGHTA; CDR2 reads FQGNSA. The entire variable domain, with the rest obtained from reference TRBV7-2 and TRBJ2-1, is as follows: GAGVSQSPSNKVTEKGKDVELRCDPISGHTALYWYRQSLGQGLEFLIYFQGNSAPDKSGLPSDRFSAERTGGSVSTLTIQRTQQEDSAVYLCASSLPLTDEQFFGPGTRLTVL.